This T cell receptor beta chain was retrieved from a study of T cells in Graves' hyperthyroidism and ophthalmopathy. From RNA transcripts, TCR beta CDR3 regions were amplified. The HTBI primer set was used in a first-round RT-PCR of the TCR CDR3. One entry per CDR3 protein, called by TCRdb with MiXCR from the multiplex PCR reads. Of hundreds of thousands of distinct CDR3 sequences listed, 14% are singletons. The CDR3 spans 18 residues. The ends lost 6 bases at V and 7 bases at J; junction bases unmatched: 14. Each patient was aged 18 to 65 and had newly diagnosed hyperthyroidism of under 2 months' duration. Uncontrolled infections, other autoimmune diseases, pregnancy or lactation led to exclusion of patients. This clonotype came up many times.

V usage is TRBV12-3 or TRBV12-4 and J usage is TRBJ2-1, with TRBD2 matching over 14 bases. The sequencing input was blood. The receptor was isolated from a woman in her late teens or twenties with Graves' hyperthyroidism. In nucleotides, the CDR3 is TGTGCCAGCAGCGAACTATCCGGGACTAGCGGGAGATCTAATGAGCAGTTCTTC. Protein: CASSELSGTSGRSNEQFF.